This TCR beta chain was sequenced during a study of shared clonotypes between healthy human individuals. Whole-study results and caveats: It was the few donors that limited the genetic and exposure-history diversity represented.

On this clone itself: What it recognizes is unknown.

The unsorted PBMC sample used ten immunoSEQ deep assay plates. The data were produced by immunoSEQ multiplex PCR, yet TCRdb's version contains in-frame clones alone and is incomplete. The sample records 400,000 to 600,000 clones, roughly 77% being singletons. Genomic DNA, for the unsorted samples, came from tens of millions of PBMCs. This clonotype was obtained from a woman aged 40 to 55 in good health. Some clones in this sample may be carry-over from other donors' samples. Sequencing was done on a sample of PBMCs.

The CDR3 DNA sequence: TGTGCCAGCAGTTCAGGGGTTGGTAATGAAAAACTGTTTTTT. Translated, it gives CASSSGVGNEKLFF. This chain connects TRBV7-2 to TRBJ1-4, with D possibly matching TRBD1 (6 bases). The V end lost 6 bases, the J end lost 4 bases, and 12 bases lay between the germline ends. Germline V lookup: CDR1 SGHTA, CDR2 FQGNSA. The CDR3 covers 14 residues.